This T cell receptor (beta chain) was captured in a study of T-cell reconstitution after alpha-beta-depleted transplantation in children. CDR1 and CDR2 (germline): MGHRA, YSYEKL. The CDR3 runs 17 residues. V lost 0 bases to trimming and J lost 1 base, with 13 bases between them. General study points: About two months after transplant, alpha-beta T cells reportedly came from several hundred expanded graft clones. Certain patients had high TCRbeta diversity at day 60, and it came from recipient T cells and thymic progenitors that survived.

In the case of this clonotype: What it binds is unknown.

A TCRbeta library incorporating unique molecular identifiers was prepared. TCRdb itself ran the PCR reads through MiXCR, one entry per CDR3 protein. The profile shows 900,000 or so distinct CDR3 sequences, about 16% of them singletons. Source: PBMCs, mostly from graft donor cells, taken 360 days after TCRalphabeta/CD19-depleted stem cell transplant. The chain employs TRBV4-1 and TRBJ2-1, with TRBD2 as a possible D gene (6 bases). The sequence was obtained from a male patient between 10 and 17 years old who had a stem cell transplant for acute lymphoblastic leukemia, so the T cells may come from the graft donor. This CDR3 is CASSQDRRDSSYNEQFF. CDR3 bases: TGCGCCAGCAGCCAAGATCGGAGGGATAGTTCCTACAATGAGCAGTTCTTC.